This TCR beta chain emerged from a study of identical twins. Template switching supplied a universal primer site; unique molecular identifiers were carried on the cDNA. Each CDR3 protein gets one entry after TCRdb re-called the 5' RACE reads with MiXCR. The sample records about 210,000 distinct CDR3 sequences, 9.4% being singletons. V was pared by 1 base and J by 11 bases, with 12 bases between. The germline CDR1 and CDR2 sequences are SGHVS and FQNEAQ. This CDR3 has 13 amino acids. The receptor was isolated from a woman aged 18-29 years in good health. Sequencing input: memory (CD45RO+) T cells sorted from blood. The V gene is TRBV7-8, the J gene TRBJ2-1, with D possibly matching TRBD1 (5 bases). CDR3 sequence reads: CASSLVGRGKQFF. Written as DNA, the CDR3 is TGTGCCAGCAGCTTAGTGGGGCGCGGCAAGCAGTTCTTC.